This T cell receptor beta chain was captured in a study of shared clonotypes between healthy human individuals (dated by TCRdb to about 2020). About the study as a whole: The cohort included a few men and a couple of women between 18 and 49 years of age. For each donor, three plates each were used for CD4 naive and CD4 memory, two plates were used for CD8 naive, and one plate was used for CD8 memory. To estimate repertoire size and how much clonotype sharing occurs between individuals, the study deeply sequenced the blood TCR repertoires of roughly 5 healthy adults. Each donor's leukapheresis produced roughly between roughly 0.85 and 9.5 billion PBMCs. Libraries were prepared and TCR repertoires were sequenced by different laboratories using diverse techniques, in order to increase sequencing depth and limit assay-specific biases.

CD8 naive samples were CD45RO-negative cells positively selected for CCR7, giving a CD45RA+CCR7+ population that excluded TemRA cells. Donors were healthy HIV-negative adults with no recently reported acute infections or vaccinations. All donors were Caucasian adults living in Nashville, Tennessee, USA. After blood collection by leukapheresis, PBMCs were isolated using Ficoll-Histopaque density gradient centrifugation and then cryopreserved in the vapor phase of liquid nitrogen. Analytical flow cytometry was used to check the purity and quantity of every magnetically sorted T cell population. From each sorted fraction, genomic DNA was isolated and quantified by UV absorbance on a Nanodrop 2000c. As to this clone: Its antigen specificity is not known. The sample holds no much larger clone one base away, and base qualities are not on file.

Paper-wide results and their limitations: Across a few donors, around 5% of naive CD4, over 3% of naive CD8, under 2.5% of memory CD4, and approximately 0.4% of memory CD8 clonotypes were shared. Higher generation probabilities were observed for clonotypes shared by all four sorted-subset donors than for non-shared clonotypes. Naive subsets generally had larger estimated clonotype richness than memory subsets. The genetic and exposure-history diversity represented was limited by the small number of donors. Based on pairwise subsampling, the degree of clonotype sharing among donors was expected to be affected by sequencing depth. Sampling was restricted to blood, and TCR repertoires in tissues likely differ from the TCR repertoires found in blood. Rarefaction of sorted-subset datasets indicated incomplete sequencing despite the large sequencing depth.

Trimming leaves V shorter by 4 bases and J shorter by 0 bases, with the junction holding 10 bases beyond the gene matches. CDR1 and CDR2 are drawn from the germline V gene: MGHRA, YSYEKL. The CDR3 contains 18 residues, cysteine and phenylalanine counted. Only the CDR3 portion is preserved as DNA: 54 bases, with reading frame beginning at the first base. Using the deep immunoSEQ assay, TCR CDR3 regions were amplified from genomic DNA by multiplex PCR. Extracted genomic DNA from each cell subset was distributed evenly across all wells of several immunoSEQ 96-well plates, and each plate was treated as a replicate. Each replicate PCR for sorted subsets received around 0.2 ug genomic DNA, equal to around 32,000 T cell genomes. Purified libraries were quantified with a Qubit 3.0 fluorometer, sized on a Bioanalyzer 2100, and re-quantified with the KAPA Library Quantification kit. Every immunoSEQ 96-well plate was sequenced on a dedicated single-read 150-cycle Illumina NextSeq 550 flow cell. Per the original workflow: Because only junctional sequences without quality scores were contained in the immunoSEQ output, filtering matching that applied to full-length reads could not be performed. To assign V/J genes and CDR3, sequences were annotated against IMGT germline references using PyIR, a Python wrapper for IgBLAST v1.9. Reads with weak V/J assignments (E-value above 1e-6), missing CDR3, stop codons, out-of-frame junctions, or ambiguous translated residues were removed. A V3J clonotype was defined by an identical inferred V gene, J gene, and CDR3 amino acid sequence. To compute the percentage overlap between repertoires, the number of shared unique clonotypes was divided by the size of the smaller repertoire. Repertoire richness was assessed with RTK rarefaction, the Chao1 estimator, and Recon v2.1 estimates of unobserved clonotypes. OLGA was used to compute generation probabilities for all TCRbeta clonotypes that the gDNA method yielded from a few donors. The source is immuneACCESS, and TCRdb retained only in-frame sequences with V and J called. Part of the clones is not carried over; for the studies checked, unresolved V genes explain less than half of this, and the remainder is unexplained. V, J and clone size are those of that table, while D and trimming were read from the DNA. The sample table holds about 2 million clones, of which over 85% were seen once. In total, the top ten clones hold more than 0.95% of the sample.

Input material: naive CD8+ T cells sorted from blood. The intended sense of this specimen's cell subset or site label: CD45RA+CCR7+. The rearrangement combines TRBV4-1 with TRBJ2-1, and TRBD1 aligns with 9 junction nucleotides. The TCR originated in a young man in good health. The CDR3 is CASSPGTGLMSSYNEQFF. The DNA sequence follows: TGCGCCAGCAGCCCAGGGACAGGGTTGATGAGCTCCTACAATGAGCAGTTCTTC.